A selection of T cell receptor beta chains follows, all from one sample in a study of T cell responses to AZD1222 COVID-19 vaccine. Produced via immunoSEQ multiplex PCR; TCRdb's table is partial and in-frame only. The sample yields around 200,000 clones, just under 95% seen once. Sequences were derived from peripheral blood, sampled 28 days after the second dose of the MenACWY control vaccine. Source of these receptors: an adult who received the MenACWY meningococcal vaccine as a control. The CDR3 runs from the conserved cysteine through the conserved F or W. Each record gives: J gene, V gene, D gene, clone size, CDR3 protein, CDR3 DNA. A D gene is named only where the DNA matches it firmly. A clone size is listed for some rows: how often the clone was seen (once, few, many), or a class if it is expanded.

>TRBJ1-1|TRBV7-2|.|.
CASSRSQGEAFF
TGTGCCAGCAGCCGATCACAAGGTGAAGCTTTCTTT
>TRBJ1-1|TRBV19|.|.
CASSVPDVPQAFF
TGTGCCAGTAGTGTCCCTGATGTTCCTCAAGCTTTCTTT
>TRBJ1-1|TRBV6-6|TRBD1|.
CASSYSRQGSGEAFF
TGTGCCAGCAGTTACTCACGACAGGGTAGCGGTGAAGCTTTCTTT
>TRBJ1-1|TRBV11-2|.|.
CASSYRQLLNTEAFF
TGTGCCAGCAGCTACCGACAGTTACTGAACACTGAAGCTTTCTTT
>TRBJ1-1|TRBV6-5|TRBD1|.
CASSWDRGRYTEAFF
TGTGCCAGCAGTTGGGACAGGGGGCGGTACACTGAAGCTTTCTTT
>TRBJ1-4|TRBV5-6|.|.
CASSEGWGKNEKLFF
TGTGCCAGCAGCGAAGGCTGGGGTAAAAATGAAAAACTGTTTTTT
>TRBJ2-7|TRBV30|TRBD1|.
CACPGTGDYEQYF
TGTGCCTGCCCCGGGACAGGGGACTACGAGCAGTACTTC
>TRBJ2-7|TRBV11-2|TRBD1|.
CASSPGQGPYEQYF
TGTGCCAGCAGCCCCGGACAGGGACCCTACGAGCAGTACTTC
>TRBJ1-1|TRBV18|.|.
CASSPPRGTEAFF
TGTGCCAGCTCACCTCCAAGGGGCACTGAAGCTTTCTTT
>TRBJ1-4|TRBV19|TRBD1|.
CASTPAGGDIWEKLFF
TGTGCCAGTACCCCCGCAGGGGGCGATATCTGGGAAAAACTGTTTTTT
>TRBJ1-1|TRBV5-6|.|.
CASTRPMNTEAFF
TGTGCCAGCACCCGACCCATGAACACTGAAGCTTTCTTT
>TRBJ2-1|TRBV5-1|.|.
CASSLTGESYNEQFF
TGCGCCAGCAGCCTGACGGGCGAATCCTACAATGAGCAGTTCTTC
>TRBJ2-1|TRBV5-1|.|.
CASSLTGYNEQFF
TGCGCCAGCAGCTTGACAGGGTACAATGAGCAGTTCTTC
>TRBJ2-1|TRBV7-7|TRBD2|.
CASSSGGPTGNEQFF
TGTGCTAGCAGCTCGGGGGGGCCGACGGGGAATGAGCAGTTCTTC
>TRBJ1-5|TRBV30|.|.
CAWSVTHGFGNQPQHF
TGTGCCTGGAGTGTAACCCATGGATTCGGCAATCAGCCCCAGCATTTT
>TRBJ2-3|TRBV10-3|TRBD2|.
CAISDTGTSGGYFTDTQYF
TGTGCCATCAGTGATACCGGGACTAGCGGGGGCTACTTCACAGATACGCAGTATTTT
>TRBJ1-1|TRBV6-6|.|.
CASSLKTVNTEAFF
TGTGCCAGCAGCCTCAAAACGGTAAACACTGAAGCTTTCTTT
>TRBJ1-6|TRBV7-8|.|.
CASSLGLLGDSPLHF
TGTGCCAGCAGCTTAGGACTCTTAGGTGATTCACCCCTCCACTTT
>TRBJ2-7|TRBV3-1/TRBV3-2|TRBD1|.
CASSHPGQGGYEQYF
TGTGCCAGCAGCCATCCGGGACAGGGGGGATACGAGCAGTACTTC
>TRBJ1-1|TRBV19|.|.
CASGGTVKNTEAFF
TGTGCCAGTGGCGGGACGGTTAAGAACACTGAAGCTTTCTTT
>TRBJ1-4|TRBV27|.|.
CASSSRAVREKLFF
TGTGCCAGCAGTAGCCGGGCAGTACGTGAAAAACTGTTTTTT
>TRBJ1-4|TRBV7-2|.|.
CASSFRSINEKLFF
TGTGCCAGCAGCTTCCGGTCAATTAATGAAAAACTGTTTTTT
>TRBJ1-4|TRBV30|.|.
CAWRDPATNEKLFF
TGTGCCTGGAGGGACCCCGCAACTAATGAAAAACTGTTTTTT
>TRBJ2-7|TRBV6-5|TRBD1|.
CASSYSSATGAYEQYF
TGTGCCAGCAGTTACTCGAGTGCGACAGGGGCCTACGAGCAGTACTTC
>TRBJ1-5|TRBV6-2/TRBV6-3|.|.
CASSRVLFNQPQHF
TGTGCCAGCAGCCGTGTCCTATTCAATCAGCCCCAGCATTTT
>TRBJ1-6|TRBV5-1|.|.
CASSLSPTAGSPLHF
TGCGCCAGCAGCTTGTCCCCGACCGCCGGTTCACCCCTCCACTTT
>TRBJ1-1|TRBV12-3/TRBV12-4|.|.
CASNRQLNTEAFF
TGTGCCAGCAACAGACAGCTAAACACTGAAGCTTTCTTT
>TRBJ1-5|TRBV2|.|once
CASSVTGRAQPQHF
TGTGCCAGCAGCGTCACAGGGAGGGCTCAGCCCCAGCATTTT
>TRBJ2-3|TRBV18|TRBD2|.
CASSPRRLAGASDTQYF
TGTGCCAGCTCACCACGGAGACTAGCGGGGGCTTCAGATACGCAGTATTTT
>TRBJ2-5|TRBV21-1|.|.
CASSKERGTGGEETQYF
TGTGCCAGCAGCAAAGAGCGCGGGACAGGGGGCGAAGAGACCCAGTACTTC
>TRBJ2-1|TRBV5-4|TRBD2|.
CASSRGGGGTYNEQFF
TGTGCCAGCAGCCGGGGCGGCGGGGGGACTTACAATGAGCAGTTCTTC
>TRBJ1-6|TRBV28|.|.
CASSPGPSNSPLHF
TGTGCCAGCAGTCCGGGACCCTCTAATTCACCCCTCCACTTT
>TRBJ2-1|TRBV20-1|.|.
CSASDGPVDEQFF
TGCAGTGCTAGTGACGGGCCCGTCGATGAGCAGTTCTTC
>TRBJ1-6|TRBV27|.|.
CASGRTGFSPLHF
TGTGCCAGCGGACGAACAGGGTTTTCACCCCTCCACTTT
>TRBJ1-1|TRBV5-5|.|.
CASSFGGDTEAFF
TGTGCCAGCAGCTTCGGAGGGGACACTGAAGCTTTCTTT
>TRBJ1-2|TRBV5-4|TRBD1|.
CASSLGDRGYGYTF
TGTGCCAGCAGCTTGGGGGACAGGGGATATGGCTACACCTTC
>TRBJ1-5|TRBV2|TRBD1|.
CASSGPGQGFQPQHF
TGTGCCAGCAGTGGACCGGGACAGGGTTTTCAGCCCCAGCATTTT
>TRBJ2-5|TRBV9|.|.
CASSFGQTLIQETQYF
TGTGCCAGCAGCTTCGGACAGACGCTTATCCAAGAGACCCAGTACTTC
>TRBJ2-1|TRBV11-2|.|.
CASSITDRSLSYNEQFF
TGTGCCAGCAGCATAACCGACAGGTCATTATCCTACAATGAGCAGTTCTTC
>TRBJ1-3|TRBV7-8|.|.
CASSLARVWGSSGNTIYF
TGTGCCAGCAGCTTAGCTAGGGTGTGGGGTAGTTCTGGAAACACCATATATTTT
>TRBJ1-4|TRBV29-1|TRBD1|.
CSVGGETGWDEKLFF
TGCAGCGTTGGGGGAGAGACAGGGTGGGATGAAAAACTGTTTTTT
>TRBJ1-1|TRBV18|.|once
CASSPAGGRGNTEAFF
TGTGCCAGCTCACCAGCGGGGGGGCGAGGAAACACTGAAGCTTTCTTT
>TRBJ1-2|TRBV12-3/TRBV12-4|.|.
CASSLAREVGYTF
TGTGCCAGCAGTTTAGCCAGGGAGGTTGGCTACACCTTC
>TRBJ1-4|TRBV15|.|.
CATSRARGRGFNEKLFF
TGTGCCACCAGCAGAGCCCGCGGGAGGGGGTTTAATGAAAAACTGTTTTTT
>TRBJ1-1|TRBV12-5|.|.
CASGLATGTPTLNTEAFF
TGTGCTAGTGGTTTGGCCACGGGGACCCCAACACTGAACACTGAAGCTTTCTTT
>TRBJ1-2|TRBV28|TRBD1|few
CASSSLTGGNTF
TGTGCCAGCAGCTCCCTAACAGGGGGAAACACCTTC
>TRBJ2-2|TRBV7-6|.|.
CASSLEVQGPGGTGELFF
TGTGCCAGCAGCTTAGAGGTACAGGGCCCCGGCGGCACCGGGGAGCTGTTTTTT
>TRBJ2-1|TRBV5-6|TRBD1|.
CASSLWTGVNEQFF
TGTGCCAGCAGCCTATGGACAGGGGTCAATGAGCAGTTCTTC